Listed below are T cell receptor beta chains from one sample, sequenced in a study of vaccination and CD4 T cells after COVID-19. TCRdb processed the PCR reads anew with MiXCR; each CDR3 protein has one entry. The top ten clones hold 9.5% to 15% of a sample with over 15,000 distinct CDR3 sequences, around 50% of them seen once. For these TCRs, the target antigens are not known. The sequencing sample was made of CD4+ T cells from blood, cultured in vitro. Receptors were obtained from a human donor who had recovered from COVID-19. CDR3s leave out the opening cysteine and the closing phenylalanine or tryptophan. Fields, in order: V gene, CDR3 length, J gene, CDR3 protein.

TRBV28	13	TRBJ2-2	ASSLHTAITGELF
TRBV5-1	12	TRBJ1-2	ASSWGAMDYGYT
TRBV4-1	15	TRBJ1-3	ASSQGRQGNTGNTIY
TRBV20-1	15	TRBJ2-3	SARDYVDGSGKDTQY
TRBV20-1	11	TRBJ1-2	SATNRFDYGYT
TRBV29-1	17	TRBJ2-1	SVEEGPSGTLSSYNEQF
TRBV24-1	13	TRBJ2-5	ATSDPRQTGETQY
TRBV7-2	15	TRBJ2-2	ASSRTSGGANTGELF
TRBV6-1	12	TRBJ1-1	AISERGKVAEAF
TRBV6-2/TRBV6-3	12	TRBJ2-7	ASSAGQVTYEQY
TRBV19	10	TRBJ2-1	ASSGGRNEQF
TRBV6-4	12	TRBJ2-1	ASSVAGDGGEQF
TRBV20-1	13	TRBJ2-1	SASTGQVYYNEQF
TRBV19	11	TRBJ1-2	ASSNRGIGGYT
TRBV28	11	TRBJ2-1	ASSRTGYNEQF
TRBV10-3	12	TRBJ1-6	AISETGRNSPLH
TRBV6-5	12	TRBJ1-5	ASSYSQGNQPQH
TRBV28	10	TRBJ1-4	ASSFGLEKLF
TRBV30	13	TRBJ2-5	AWNSLAGGKETQY
TRBV18	12	TRBJ1-1	ASSPPTGSAEAF
TRBV20-1	12	TRBJ1-6	SARRGQGNSPLH
TRBV5-4	14	TRBJ2-1	ASSGGGLAGENEQF
TRBV7-2	14	TRBJ2-7	ASSLELLLPPYEQY
TRBV20-1	13	TRBJ1-5	SARAREVGNQPQH
TRBV20-1	12	TRBJ2-3	SAPTGYGTDTQY
TRBV5-8	12	TRBJ2-5	ASSLGQGRETQY
TRBV27	11	TRBJ1-2	ASSSGSWAHYT